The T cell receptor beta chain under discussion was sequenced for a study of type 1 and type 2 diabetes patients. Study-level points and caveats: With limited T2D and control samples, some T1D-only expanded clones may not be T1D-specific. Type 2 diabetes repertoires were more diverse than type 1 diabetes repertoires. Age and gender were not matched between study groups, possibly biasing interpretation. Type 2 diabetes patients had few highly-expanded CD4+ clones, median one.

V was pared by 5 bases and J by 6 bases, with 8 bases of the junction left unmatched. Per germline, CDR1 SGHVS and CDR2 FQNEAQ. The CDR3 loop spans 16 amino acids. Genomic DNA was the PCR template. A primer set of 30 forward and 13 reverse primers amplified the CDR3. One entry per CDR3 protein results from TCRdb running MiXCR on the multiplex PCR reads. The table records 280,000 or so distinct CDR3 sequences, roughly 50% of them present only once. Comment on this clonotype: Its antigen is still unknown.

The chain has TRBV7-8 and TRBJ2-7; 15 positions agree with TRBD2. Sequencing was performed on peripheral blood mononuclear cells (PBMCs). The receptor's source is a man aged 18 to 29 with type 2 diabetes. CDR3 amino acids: CASSRGPGLAGGEQYF. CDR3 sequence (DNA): TGTGCCAGCAGCCGGGGGCCGGGACTAGCGGGAGGCGAGCAGTACTTC.